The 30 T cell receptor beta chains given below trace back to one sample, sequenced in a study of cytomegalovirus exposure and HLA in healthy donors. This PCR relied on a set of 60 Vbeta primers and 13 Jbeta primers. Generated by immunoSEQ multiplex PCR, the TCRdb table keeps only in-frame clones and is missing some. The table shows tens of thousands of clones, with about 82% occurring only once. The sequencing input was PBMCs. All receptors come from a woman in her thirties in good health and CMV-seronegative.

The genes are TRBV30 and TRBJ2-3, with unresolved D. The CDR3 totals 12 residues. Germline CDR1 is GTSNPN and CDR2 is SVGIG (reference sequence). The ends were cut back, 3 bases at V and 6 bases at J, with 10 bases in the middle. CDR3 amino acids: CAWSPTKDTQYF. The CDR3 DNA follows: TGTGCCTGGAGCCCCACTAAGGATACGCAGTATTTT.

Here the CDR3 DNA reads TGTGCCTGGAGTGTAGCGGACAGGGATAATTCACCCCTCCACTTT. Its translation is CAWSVADRDNSPLHF. This chain links TRBV30 with TRBJ1-6; TRBD1 agrees at 8 bases. V trimming: 0 bases; J trimming: 5 bases; junction bases outside the gene matches: 3. The CDR3 is made up of 15 amino acids. Germline CDR1 is GTSNPN and CDR2 is SVGIG (reference sequence).

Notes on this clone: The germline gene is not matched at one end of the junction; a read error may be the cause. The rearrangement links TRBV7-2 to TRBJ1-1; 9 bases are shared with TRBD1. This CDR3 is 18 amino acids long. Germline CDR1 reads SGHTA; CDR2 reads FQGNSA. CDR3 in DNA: TGTGTCAGCAGCTTACTTTGGGGGGACAGGGTAAGAAGTACTGAAGCTTTCTTT. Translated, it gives CVSSLLWGDRVRSTEAFF.

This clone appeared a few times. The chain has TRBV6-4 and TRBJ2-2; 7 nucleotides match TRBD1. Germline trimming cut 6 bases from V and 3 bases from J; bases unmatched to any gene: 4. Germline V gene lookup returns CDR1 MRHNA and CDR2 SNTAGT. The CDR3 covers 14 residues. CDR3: CASSLGQDTGELFF. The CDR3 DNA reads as TGTGCCAGCAGCCTAGGACAGGACACCGGGGAGCTGTTTTTT.

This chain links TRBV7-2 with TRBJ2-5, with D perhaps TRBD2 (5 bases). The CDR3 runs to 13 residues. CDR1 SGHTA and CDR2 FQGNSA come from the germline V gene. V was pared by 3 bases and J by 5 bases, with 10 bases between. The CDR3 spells CASSFEGLETQYF. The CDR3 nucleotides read TGTGCCAGCAGCTTTGAGGGCCTGGAGACCCAGTACTTC. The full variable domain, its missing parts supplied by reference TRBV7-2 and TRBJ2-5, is GAGVSQSPSNKVTEKGKDVELRCDPISGHTALYWYRQSLGQGLEFLIYFQGNSAPDKSGLPSDRFSAERTGGSVSTLTIQRTQQEDSAVYLCASSFEGLETQYFGPGTRLLVL.

The CDR3 region is CASSWGQGGGYTF. The CDR3 DNA is TGCGCCAGCAGCTGGGGACAGGGTGGAGGCTACACCTTC. This chain uses TRBV5-1 with TRBJ1-2; 9 nucleotides agree with TRBD1. The germline V gene encodes CDR1 SGHRS and CDR2 YFSETQ. The ends lost 3 bases at V and 8 bases at J; junction bases unmatched: 5. CDR3 length: 13 amino acids.

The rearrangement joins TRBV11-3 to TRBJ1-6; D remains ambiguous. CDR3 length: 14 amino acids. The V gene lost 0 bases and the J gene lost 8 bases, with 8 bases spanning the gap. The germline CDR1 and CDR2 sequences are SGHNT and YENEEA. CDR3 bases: TGTGCCAGCAGCTTAGATGGTGGGCATTCACCCCTCCACTTT. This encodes CASSLDGGHSPLHF.

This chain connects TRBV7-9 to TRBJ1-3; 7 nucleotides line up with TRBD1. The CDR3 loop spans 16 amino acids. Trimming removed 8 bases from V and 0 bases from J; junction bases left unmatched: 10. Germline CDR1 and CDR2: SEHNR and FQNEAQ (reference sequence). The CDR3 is CASDFLQGFSGNTIYF. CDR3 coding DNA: TGTGCCAGCGACTTTTTACAGGGGTTCTCTGGAAACACCATATATTTT.

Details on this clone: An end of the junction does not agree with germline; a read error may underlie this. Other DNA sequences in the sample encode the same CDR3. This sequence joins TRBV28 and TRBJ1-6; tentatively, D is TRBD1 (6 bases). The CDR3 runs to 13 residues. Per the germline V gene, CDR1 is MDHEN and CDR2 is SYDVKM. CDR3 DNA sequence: TGCGCCAGCAGAAACAGGGAGAATTCACCCCTCCACTTT. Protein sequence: CASRNRENSPLHF.

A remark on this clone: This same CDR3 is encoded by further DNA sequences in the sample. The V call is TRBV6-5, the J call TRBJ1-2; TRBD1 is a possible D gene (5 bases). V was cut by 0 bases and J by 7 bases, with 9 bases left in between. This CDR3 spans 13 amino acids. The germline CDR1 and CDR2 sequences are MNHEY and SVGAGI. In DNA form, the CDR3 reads TGTGCCAGCAGTTACTCGCAGGGCGGTGGCTACACCTTC. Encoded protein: CASSYSQGGGYTF.

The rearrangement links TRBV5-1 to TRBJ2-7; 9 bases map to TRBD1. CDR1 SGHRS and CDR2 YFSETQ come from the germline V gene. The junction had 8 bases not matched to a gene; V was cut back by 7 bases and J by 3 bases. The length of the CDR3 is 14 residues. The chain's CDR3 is CASVQDRGNYEQYF. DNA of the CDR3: TGCGCCAGCGTTCAGGACAGGGGAAACTACGAGCAGTACTTC.

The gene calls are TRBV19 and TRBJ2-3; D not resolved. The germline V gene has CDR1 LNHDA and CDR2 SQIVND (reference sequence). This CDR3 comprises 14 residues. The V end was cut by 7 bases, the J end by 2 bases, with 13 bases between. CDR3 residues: CASTHQLNTDTQYF. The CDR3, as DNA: TGTGCCAGTACCCATCAACTAAACACAGATACGCAGTATTTT. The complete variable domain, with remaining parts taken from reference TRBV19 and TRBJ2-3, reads DGGITQSPKYLFRKEGQNVTLSCEQNLNHDAMYWYRQDPGQGLRLIYYSQIVNDFQKGDIAEGYSVSREKKESFPLTVTSAQKNPTAFYLCASTHQLNTDTQYFGPGTRLTVL.

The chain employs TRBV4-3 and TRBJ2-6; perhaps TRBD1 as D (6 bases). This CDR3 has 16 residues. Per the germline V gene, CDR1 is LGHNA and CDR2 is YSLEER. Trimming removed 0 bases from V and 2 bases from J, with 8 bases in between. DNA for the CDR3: TGCGCCAGCAGCCAAGATCCAGGGGCTGGGGCCAACGTCCTGACTTTC. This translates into CASSQDPGAGANVLTF.

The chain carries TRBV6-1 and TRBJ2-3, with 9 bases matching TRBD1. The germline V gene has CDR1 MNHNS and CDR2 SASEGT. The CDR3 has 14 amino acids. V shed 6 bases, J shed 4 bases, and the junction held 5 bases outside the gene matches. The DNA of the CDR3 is TGTGCCAGCAGGGTACAGGGGGCCGCAGATACGCAGTATTTT. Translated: CASRVQGAADTQYF.

CDR3 bases: TGCGCCAGCAGCCATCCGGGGACAGTCTACGAGCAGTACTTC. Translation: CASSHPGTVYEQYF. This rearrangement joins TRBV4-1 to TRBJ2-7, with 7 bases fitting TRBD1. The CDR3 has 14 residues. In germline, CDR1 is MGHRA, CDR2 YSYEKL. J gave up 3 bases and V 3 bases, and 5 bases lay outside the gene matches.

The CDR3: CASKTSGGAVDTQYF. The CDR3 bases are TGTGCCAGCAAAACTAGCGGGGGGGCGGTAGATACGCAGTATTTT. The V call is TRBV5-4, the J call TRBJ2-3, with 13 bases fitting TRBD2. The CDR3 length is 15 residues. Trimming removed 6 bases from V and 5 bases from J; junction bases left unmatched: 6. The germline V gene encodes CDR1 SGHNT and CDR2 YYREEE (reference sequence).

Written as DNA, the CDR3 is TGTGCCAGCAGCCAAGAGCTATCCTTTGACAATGAGCAGTTCTTC. Residues: CASSQELSFDNEQFF. The chain has TRBV14 and TRBJ2-1, with unresolved D. The V and J ends lost 0 bases and 5 bases respectively, with 11 bases between them. This CDR3 spans 15 amino acids. The germline V gene encodes CDR1 SGHDN and CDR2 FVKESK.

DNA of the CDR3: TGCGCCAGCAGCTTGGAACAGGGACCATTAACGAACACTGAAGCTTTCTTT. Residues: CASSLEQGPLTNTEAFF. This sequence joins TRBV5-1 and TRBJ1-1; perhaps TRBD1 as D (6 bases). This CDR3 comprises 17 residues. Looked up from germline, CDR1 is SGHRS and CDR2 is YFSETQ. The ends were cut back, 0 bases at V and 1 base at J, with 16 bases in the middle.

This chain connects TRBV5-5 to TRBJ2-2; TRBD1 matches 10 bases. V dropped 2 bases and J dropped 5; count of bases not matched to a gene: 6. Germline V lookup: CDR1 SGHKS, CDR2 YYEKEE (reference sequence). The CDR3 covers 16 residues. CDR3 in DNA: TGTGCCAGCAGCTTAACGGGACAGGGGATAACCGGGGAGCTGTTTTTT. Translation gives CASSLTGQGITGELFF.

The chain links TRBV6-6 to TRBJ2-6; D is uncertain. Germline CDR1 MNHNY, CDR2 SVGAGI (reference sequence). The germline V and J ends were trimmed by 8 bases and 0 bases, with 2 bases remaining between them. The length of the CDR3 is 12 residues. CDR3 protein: CASLSGANVLTF. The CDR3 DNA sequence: TGTGCCAGCCTCTCTGGGGCCAACGTCCTGACTTTC.

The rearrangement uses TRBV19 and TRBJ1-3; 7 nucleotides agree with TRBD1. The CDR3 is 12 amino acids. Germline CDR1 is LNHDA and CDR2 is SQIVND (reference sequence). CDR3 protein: CLTGTAGNTIYF. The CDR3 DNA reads TGTCTTACGGGGACAGCTGGAAACACCATATATTTT.

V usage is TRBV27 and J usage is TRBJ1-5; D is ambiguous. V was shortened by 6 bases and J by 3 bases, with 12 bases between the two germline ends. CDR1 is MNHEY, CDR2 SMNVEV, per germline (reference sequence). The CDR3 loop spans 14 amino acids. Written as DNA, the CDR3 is TGTGCCAGCAGCCTGCGGGGTCACAATCAGCCCCAGCATTTT. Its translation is CASSLRGHNQPQHF.

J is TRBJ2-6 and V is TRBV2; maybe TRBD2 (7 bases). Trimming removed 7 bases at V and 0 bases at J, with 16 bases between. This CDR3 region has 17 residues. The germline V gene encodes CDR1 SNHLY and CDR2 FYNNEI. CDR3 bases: TGTGCCAGCACTCACCCAGGGGACTACTCTGGGGCCAACGTCCTGACTTTC. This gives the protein CASTHPGDYSGANVLTF.

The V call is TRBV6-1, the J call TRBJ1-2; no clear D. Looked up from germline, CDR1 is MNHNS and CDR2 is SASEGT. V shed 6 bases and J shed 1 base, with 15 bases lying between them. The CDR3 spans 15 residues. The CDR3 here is CASSPWGAGNYGYTF. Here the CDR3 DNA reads TGTGCCAGCAGCCCCTGGGGAGCGGGTAACTATGGCTACACCTTC.

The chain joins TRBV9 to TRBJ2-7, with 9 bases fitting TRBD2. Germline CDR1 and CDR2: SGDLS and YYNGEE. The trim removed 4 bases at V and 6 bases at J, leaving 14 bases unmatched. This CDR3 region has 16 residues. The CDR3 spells CASSPSGGLASPEQYF. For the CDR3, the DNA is TGTGCCAGCAGCCCGTCCGGGGGACTAGCAAGCCCCGAGCAGTACTTC.

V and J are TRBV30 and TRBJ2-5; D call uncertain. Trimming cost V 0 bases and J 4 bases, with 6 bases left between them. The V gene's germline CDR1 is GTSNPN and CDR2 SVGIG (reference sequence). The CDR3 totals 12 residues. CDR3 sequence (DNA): TGTGCCTGGAGTGTATCCATAGAGACCCAGTACTTC. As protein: CAWSVSIETQYF.

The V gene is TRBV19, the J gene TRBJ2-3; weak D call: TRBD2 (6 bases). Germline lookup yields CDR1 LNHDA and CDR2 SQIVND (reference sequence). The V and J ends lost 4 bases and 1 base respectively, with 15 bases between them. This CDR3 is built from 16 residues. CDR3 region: CASSTPPGLGTDTQYF. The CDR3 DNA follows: TGTGCCAGTAGTACCCCCCCGGGACTTGGCACAGATACGCAGTATTTT. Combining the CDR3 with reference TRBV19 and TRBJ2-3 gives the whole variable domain DGGITQSPKYLFRKEGQNVTLSCEQNLNHDAMYWYRQDPGQGLRLIYYSQIVNDFQKGDIAEGYSVSREKKESFPLTVTSAQKNPTAFYLCASSTPPGLGTDTQYFGPGTRLTVL.

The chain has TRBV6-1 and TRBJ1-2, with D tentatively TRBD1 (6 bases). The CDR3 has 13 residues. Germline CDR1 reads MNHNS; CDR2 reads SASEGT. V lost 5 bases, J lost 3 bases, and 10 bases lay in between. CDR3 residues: CASSSQGYYGYTF. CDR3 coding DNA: TGTGCCAGCAGTTCACAGGGTTACTATGGCTACACCTTC.

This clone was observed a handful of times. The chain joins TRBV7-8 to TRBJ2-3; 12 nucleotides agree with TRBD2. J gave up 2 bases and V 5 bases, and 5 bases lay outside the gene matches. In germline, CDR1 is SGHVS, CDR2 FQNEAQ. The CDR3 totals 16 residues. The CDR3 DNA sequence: TGTGCCAGCAGCCTCCGGACTAGCGGGACCACAGATACGCAGTATTTT. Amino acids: CASSLRTSGTTDTQYF.

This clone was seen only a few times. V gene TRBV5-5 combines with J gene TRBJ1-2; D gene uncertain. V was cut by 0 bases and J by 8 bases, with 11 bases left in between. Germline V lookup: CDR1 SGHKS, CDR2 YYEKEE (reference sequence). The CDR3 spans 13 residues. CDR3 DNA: TGTGCCAGCAGCTTGGAATTCCCACACGGCTACACCTTC. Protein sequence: CASSLEFPHGYTF.